This T cell receptor (beta chain) was identified during a study of patients and donors after allogeneic stem cell transplantation (dated by TCRdb to 2020 to 2022). There are many counts of this clonotype. Its cognate antigen has yet to be identified. Per-nucleotide qualities are absent, and no much larger clonotype sits a single base away. V is clipped by 2 bases and J by 2 bases, and the sequence between their germline boundaries is 12 bases long. CDR1 DFQATT and CDR2 SNEGSKA are derived from the germline V gene (reference sequence). The cysteine opens and the phenylalanine closes a CDR3 of 14 amino acids. Just CDR3 DNA is preserved here, 42 bases in frame from base 1. The protocol used for the library was RT-PCR. Sequencer: NextSeq 550. TCRdb cleaned the public reads at Q25 with fastp, built clones with MiXCR and kept in-frame beta chains. A single entry per CDR3 protein holds the most common genes and DNA from its merged rows. The sample table holds over 400,000 distinct CDR3 sequences, of which 16% were seen once. The ten largest clones capture just over 7% of the sample.

Specimen: blood, either unsorted or a sorted T cell fraction (not recorded which). Recombination joined TRBV20-1 with TRBJ1-1; a tentative D call is TRBD1 (5 bases match). This receptor was identified in a human donor who was either an allogeneic HSCT recipient or a stem cell or donor lymphocyte infusion donor (not recorded which). It is not recorded whose cells these are; they may come from a transplant donor. The DNA sequence is given as TGCAGTGCTAGAACGGGACGGCTAAACACTGAAGCTTTCTTT. This yields the protein CSARTGRLNTEAFF.